These T cell receptor beta chains were read from a single sample in a study of vaccination and CD4 T cells after COVID-19. MiXCR was run by TCRdb on the PCR reads, yielding one entry per CDR3 protein. The table has some 16,000 distinct CDR3 sequences, more than 30% seen once. These TCRs' antigens remain unknown. The starting material was CD4+ T cells from blood, cultured in vitro, obtained before SARS-CoV-2 vaccination. The source of these receptors is a human donor who received a COVID-19 vaccine. Both conserved end residues are trimmed from each CDR3. The order of the fields is V gene, CDR3 length, J gene, CDR3 protein.

TRBV7-9	14	TRBJ1-2	ASSPSGQERIYGYT
TRBV5-1	14	TRBJ1-5	ASSLEGRDSNQPQH
TRBV4-1	13	TRBJ1-2	ASSQDRGRVGGYT
TRBV25-1	12	TRBJ1-1	ASSKAEEDTEAF
TRBV6-1	13	TRBJ1-5	ASSPDRGNNQPQH
TRBV14	18	TRBJ1-1	ASSHRPFLSVGTVNTEAF
TRBV24-1	14	TRBJ2-5	ATSDLAGGNQETQY
TRBV6-5	11	TRBJ1-5	ASSSDRNQPQH
TRBV2	12	TRBJ1-6	ASSVDRGDSPLH
TRBV7-2	16	TRBJ2-5	ASTHPRTSGGEKETQY
TRBV4-1	15	TRBJ1-6	ASSHLGRSRAYSPLH
TRBV20-1	11	TRBJ1-2	SARGGTAYGYT
TRBV7-6	15	TRBJ2-3	ASSLGVAGGRGGTQY
TRBV4-1	15	TRBJ1-5	ASSQVDMGLTTQPQH
TRBV19	12	TRBJ1-1	ASTGGTLNTEAF
TRBV7-9	10	TRBJ1-4	ASRRGDEKLF
TRBV2	12	TRBJ2-7	ASTRQGQRYEQY
TRBV11-3	13	TRBJ2-5	ASSGGRREGETQY
TRBV5-1	16	TRBJ2-2	ASSFFPPGQGDTGELF
TRBV11-2	11	TRBJ1-1	ASSSQLNTEAF
TRBV6-1	11	TRBJ2-7	ASRPGQPYEQY
TRBV2	13	TRBJ2-3	ASRPLAGVTDTQY
TRBV30	11	TRBJ1-1	AWSVYGNTEAF
TRBV6-5	9	TRBJ1-2	ASSYGGGYT
TRBV27	11	TRBJ1-1	ASRPDRVAEAF
TRBV24-1	14	TRBJ2-3	ATKASSGGAGDTQY
TRBV6-5	15	TRBJ1-1	ASSYSPHGTAGTEAF
TRBV30	12	TRBJ2-1	AWSHGTSGGGKF
TRBV30	12	TRBJ1-4	AWSVRRGREKLF
TRBV27	14	TRBJ2-2	ASGQRTGFNTGELF
TRBV24-1	14	TRBJ2-1	ATSDMTGGSYNEQF
TRBV7-2	11	TRBJ2-1	ASSAPDFYEQF
TRBV7-2	13	TRBJ2-1	ASSRQGVLYNEQF
TRBV6-1	14	TRBJ2-2	ASTRGQGGNTGELF
TRBV6-5	15	TRBJ2-6	ASSYIRMASGANVLT
TRBV21-1	17	TRBJ2-2	ASSVAPETSGGATGELF
TRBV30	14	TRBJ2-6	AWSVQGALGANVLT
TRBV7-2	11	TRBJ2-3	ASNLRGSDTQY
TRBV7-9	12	TRBJ1-6	ASSFRDRGSPLH
TRBV24-1	14	TRBJ2-3	ATSERTSGGRDTQY
TRBV25-1	14	TRBJ1-1	ASSSTPGRLGTEAF
TRBV27	13	TRBJ2-7	ASSLWGGELYEQY
TRBV6-1	12	TRBJ1-4	ATEKQGGNEKLF
TRBV15	19	TRBJ1-2	ATSRDKGTGVGRILNYGYT
TRBV6-2/TRBV6-3	13	TRBJ2-2	ASRASGTTTGELF
TRBV30	11	TRBJ2-7	AWSVQGAGEQY
TRBV14	12	TRBJ2-7	ASKLAGGQYEQY
TRBV19	15	TRBJ1-1	ASSTLYHRVNVTEAF
TRBV5-4	14	TRBJ2-5	ASSTETGAEGETQY
TRBV12-3/TRBV12-4	14	TRBJ2-1	ASSLFTGTGGGEQF
TRBV2	11	TRBJ1-2	ASSGDSRYGYT
TRBV6-1	11	TRBJ1-2	ASSVDRNGGYT
TRBV4-2	11	TRBJ1-1	ASSLQDRTEAF
TRBV10-3	11	TRBJ2-7	AISVRTDYEQY
TRBV4-2	13	TRBJ2-3	ASSTAGGGTDTQY
TRBV14	10	TRBJ2-7	ASSQVFSEQY
TRBV20-1	12	TRBJ2-7	SARAGTGVSEQY
TRBV11-1	15	TRBJ2-3	ASSLDSWDRVTDTQY
TRBV10-3	11	TRBJ2-2	AISGGDTGELF